This paragraph covers one TCR beta chain sequence. This entry comes from a study of blood T cell repertoires in COVID-19. In the study overall: Sites in the United States, Italy and Spain provided acute and convalescent COVID-19 samples.

This CDR3 region has 15 residues. Trimming at V came to 4 bases and at J to 2 bases, leaving 3 bases not matched to a gene. Germline V gene data show CDR1 as MGHRA and CDR2 as YSYEKL. Original handling: Reference gene primers were amplified, and this amplification served to estimate nucleated cell counts. Only in-frame clones appear in the TCRdb table, and some are missing; sequencing was by immunoSEQ multiplex PCR. V, J and clone size reflect that table, while D and trimming were determined from the DNA. The sample lists some 24,000 clones; 86% were seen once. The sequence was obtained from a man aged 50-59 years with active COVID-19. Sequenced: peripheral blood. This chain links TRBV4-1 with TRBJ2-7, with 12 bases matching TRBD2. This CDR3 is CASSPGTSGPYEQYF. For the CDR3, the DNA is TGCGCCAGCAGCCCCGGGACTAGCGGGCCCTACGAGCAGTACTTC.